Below, one T cell receptor (beta chain) is given with its context. These data come from a study of blood T cell repertoires in COVID-19. Study summary: Acute-phase and convalescent COVID-19 samples originated in the United States, Italy and Spain.

Germline CDR1 reads MNHEY; CDR2 reads SVGAGI. The CDR3 is 14 residues long. Trimming cost V 5 bases and J 0 bases; bases outside gene matches: 4. In the original workflow: Amplification with reference gene primers provided the estimates of nucleated cell counts. Some clones are missing from TCRdb's copy, which holds only in-frame ones; the method was immunoSEQ multiplex PCR. The DNA was the basis for D and trimming; V, J and clone size are from that table. The sample consists of about 380,000 clones, roughly 77% of them appearing once. The chain carries TRBV6-5 and TRBJ2-7, with 7 bases identical to TRBD1. The sample consisted of peripheral blood. The source of this sequence is a human donor with acute or convalescent COVID-19. The donor label of this sample is uncertain. Here the CDR3 reads CASSSQGVSYEQYF. The CDR3 DNA follows: TGTGCCAGCAGTAGTCAGGGGGTCTCCTACGAGCAGTACTTC.